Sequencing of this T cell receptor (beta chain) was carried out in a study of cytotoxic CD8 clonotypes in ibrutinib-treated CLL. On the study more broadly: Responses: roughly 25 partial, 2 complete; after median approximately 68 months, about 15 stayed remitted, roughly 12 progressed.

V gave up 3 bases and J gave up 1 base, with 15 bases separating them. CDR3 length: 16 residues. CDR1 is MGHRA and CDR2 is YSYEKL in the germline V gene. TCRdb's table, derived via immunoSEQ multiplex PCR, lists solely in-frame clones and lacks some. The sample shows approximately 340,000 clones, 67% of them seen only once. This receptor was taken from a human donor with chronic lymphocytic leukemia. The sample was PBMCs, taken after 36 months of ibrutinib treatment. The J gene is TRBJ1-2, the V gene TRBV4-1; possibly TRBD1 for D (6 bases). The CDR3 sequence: CASSQEGQLINYGYTF. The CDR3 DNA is TGCGCCAGCAGCCAGGAAGGACAGCTGATTAACTATGGCTACACCTTC.